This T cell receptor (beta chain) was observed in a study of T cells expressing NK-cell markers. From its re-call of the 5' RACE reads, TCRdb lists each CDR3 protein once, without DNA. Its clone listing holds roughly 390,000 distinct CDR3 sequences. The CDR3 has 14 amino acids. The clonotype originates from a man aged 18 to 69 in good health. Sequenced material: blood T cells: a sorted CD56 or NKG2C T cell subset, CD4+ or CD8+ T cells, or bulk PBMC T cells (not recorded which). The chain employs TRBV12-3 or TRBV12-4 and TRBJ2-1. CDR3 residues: CASSFSFEDNEQFF.